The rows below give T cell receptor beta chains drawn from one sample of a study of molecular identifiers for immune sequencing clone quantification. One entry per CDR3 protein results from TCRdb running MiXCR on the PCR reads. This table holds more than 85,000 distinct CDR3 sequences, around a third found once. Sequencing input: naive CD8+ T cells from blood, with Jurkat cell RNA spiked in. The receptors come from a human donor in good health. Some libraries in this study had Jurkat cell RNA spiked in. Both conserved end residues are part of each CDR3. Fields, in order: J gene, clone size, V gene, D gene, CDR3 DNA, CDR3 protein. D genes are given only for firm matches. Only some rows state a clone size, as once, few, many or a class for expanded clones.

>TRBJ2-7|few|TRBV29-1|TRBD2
TGCAGCGTAAGACTAGCGGACTCCTACGAGCAGTACTTC
CSVRLADSYEQYF
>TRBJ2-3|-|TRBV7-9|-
TGTGCCAGCAGCTTAGCTAGTAGAACGCAGTATTTT
CASSLASRTQYF
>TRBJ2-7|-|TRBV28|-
TGTGCCAGCGGGCGGGGCTTCTACGAGCAGTACTTC
CASGRGFYEQYF
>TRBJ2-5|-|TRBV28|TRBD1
TGTGCCGTCTCCGCCTTTGGACAGGACTACCAAGAGACCCAGTACTTC
CAVSAFGQDYQETQYF
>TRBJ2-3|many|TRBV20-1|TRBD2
TGCAGTGCTAGACCCACTAGCGCTTTCCTCACAGATACGCAGTATTTT
CSARPTSAFLTDTQYF
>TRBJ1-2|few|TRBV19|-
TGTGCCAGTAGTATTGCCACGCGGACACCCTATGGCTACACCTTC
CASSIATRTPYGYTF
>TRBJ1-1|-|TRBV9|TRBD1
TGTGCCAGCAGCTTGGACCCGGGACAGCTACTGGTCCTGAACACTGAAGCTTGCTTT
CASSLDPGQLLVLNTEACF
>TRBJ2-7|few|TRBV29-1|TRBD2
TGCAGCGTTGACGGCGGGAGTCCCTACGAGCAGTACTTC
CSVDGGSPYEQYF
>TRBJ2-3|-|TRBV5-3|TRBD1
TGTGCCAGCAGCCTGACAGGGCTGGACGCAGATACGCAGTGTTTT
CASSLTGLDADTQCF
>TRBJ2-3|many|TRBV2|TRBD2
TGTGCCAGCCACCCTATTAGCGGGAGCCCCACAGATACGCAGTATTTT
CASHPISGSPTDTQYF
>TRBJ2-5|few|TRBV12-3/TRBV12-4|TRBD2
TGTGCCAGCACCCCAGGACTAGCGGGAGGGCCGGGAGAGACCCAGTACTTC
CASTPGLAGGPGETQYF
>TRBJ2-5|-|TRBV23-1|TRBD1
TGCGCCAGCAGTCTGGGACAGGGCTTGGAGACCCAGTACTTC
CASSLGQGLETQYF
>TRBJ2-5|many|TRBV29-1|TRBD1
TGCAGCGTTGTGCAGGGGGAAGAGACCCAGTACTTC
CSVVQGEETQYF
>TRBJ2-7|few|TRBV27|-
TGTGCCAGCAGTTTCGGGGGAGATAGCTCCTACGAGCAGTACTTC
CASSFGGDSSYEQYF
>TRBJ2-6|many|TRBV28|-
TGTGCCAGCAGTCCAGGGATCTCTGGGGCCAACGTCCTGACTTTC
CASSPGISGANVLTF
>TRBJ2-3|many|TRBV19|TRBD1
TGTGCCAGTAGTATAGCCGGGACAGGGGCAGATACGCAGTATTTT
CASSIAGTGADTQYF
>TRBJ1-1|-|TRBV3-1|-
TGTGCCAGCAGCACCCGGACGGAAATGAACACTGAAGCTTTCTTT
CASSTRTEMNTEAFF
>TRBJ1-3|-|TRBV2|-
TGTGCCAGCCTACGGACTTCGAGAGCTGGAAACACCATATATTTT
CASLRTSRAGNTIYF
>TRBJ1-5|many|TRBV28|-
TGTGCCAGCAGTCTGTACAGTGGGAGCAATCAGCCCCAGCATTTT
CASSLYSGSNQPQHF
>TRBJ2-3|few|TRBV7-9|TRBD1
TGTGCCAGCAGCTGGGACAGGTCCGTCCTCCCTAACACAGATACGCAGTATTTT
CASSWDRSVLPNTDTQYF
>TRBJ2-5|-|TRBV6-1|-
TGTGCCAGCAGTGACTTTGGGGGACCTAAAGAGACCCAGTACTTC
CASSDFGGPKETQYF
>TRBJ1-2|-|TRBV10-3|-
TGTGCCATCAGTGAGCCCGGGACATTCTATGGCTACACCTTC
CAISEPGTFYGYTF
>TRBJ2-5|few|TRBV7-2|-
TGTGCCAGCAGCTTATGGGTCGGGACGACCGAGACCCAGTACTTC
CASSLWVGTTETQYF
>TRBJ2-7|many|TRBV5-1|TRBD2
TGCGCCAGCAGCTTTAGCGGGACCACCTACGAGCAGTACTTC
CASSFSGTTYEQYF
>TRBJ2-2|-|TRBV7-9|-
TGTGCCAGCAGCCCTACCTCCGGGACAACCTCCGGGGAGCTGTTTTTT
CASSPTSGTTSGELFF
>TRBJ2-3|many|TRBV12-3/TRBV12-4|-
TGTGCCAGCAGCAGAGCGGCGACCACAGATACGCAGTATTTT
CASSRAATTDTQYF
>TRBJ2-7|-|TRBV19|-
TGTGCCTGTAGTATAGGGCCAGCGGGCCCGGGCCACTACGAGCAGTACTTC
CACSIGPAGPGHYEQYF
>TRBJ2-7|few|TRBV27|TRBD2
TGTGCCAGCAGTTTTTTTAGCGGGGCACCCTACGAGCAGTACTTC
CASSFFSGAPYEQYF
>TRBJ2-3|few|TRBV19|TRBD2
TGTGCCAGTACGCCCGGGGCTAGCGGTTCCACAGATACGCAGTATTTT
CASTPGASGSTDTQYF
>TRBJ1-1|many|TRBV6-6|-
TGTGCCAGCAGTTTGGGACAAGATGCTTTCTTT
CASSLGQDAFF
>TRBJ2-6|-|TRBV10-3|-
TGTGCCATCAGTGATAGTGGCAGAAGCACTGGGGCCAACGTCCTGACTTTC
CAISDSGRSTGANVLTF